These 31 T cell receptor beta chains were all obtained from the same sample, sequenced in a study of CD8+CD57+ T cells in acquired aplastic anemia. Genomic DNA templated the TCR beta VDJ and CDR3 profiling. TCRdb re-derived calls from the reads in MiXCR, one entry per CDR3 protein. This sample has some 190,000 distinct CDR3 sequences; 45% to 50% occur once, and the top ten carry 2.5% to 3.5%. The specimen sequenced was sorted CD4+, CD8+, or CD8+CD57+ T cells (not recorded which) from PBMCs. The receptors derive from a human donor in good health.

The chain combines TRBV7-2 with TRBJ2-7; D could derive from TRBD1 or TRBD2 (5 bases each). The CDR3 is 15 amino acids. V was trimmed by 6 bases and J by 0 bases, leaving 15 bases between them. Germline CDR1 reads SGHTA; CDR2 reads FQGNSA. The DNA of the CDR3 is TGTGCCAGCAGGGCCGGGACCTCACTCTCCTACGAGCAGTACTTC. This translates into CASRAGTSLSYEQYF.

The rearrangement uses TRBV7-9 and TRBJ1-2, with D unresolved. The CDR3 has 12 residues. Germline CDR1 reads SEHNR; CDR2 reads FQNEAQ (reference sequence). Trimming stripped 3 bases from V and 7 bases from J, with 9 bases between. The CDR3 loop is CASSFEFSGYTF. The CDR3 DNA reads as TGTGCCAGCAGCTTTGAGTTCTCTGGCTACACCTTC.

CDR3 region: CASSSPPGELFF. The CDR3 nucleotides are TGTGCCAGCAGTTCCCCTCCTGGGGAGCTGTTTTTT. The V call is TRBV12-3 or TRBV12-4, the J call TRBJ2-2; no firm D call. Trimming left V 4 bases short and J 8 bases short, with 8 bases between. The CDR3 runs to 12 residues.

V and J are TRBV15 and TRBJ2-7, with D possibly TRBD1 on 5 matching bases. Deletions cut 4 bases from V and 3 bases from J, with 10 bases between. This CDR3 region has 13 residues. Germline values: CDR1 LNHNV, CDR2 YYDKDF (reference sequence). DNA for the CDR3: TGTGCCACCAGCACGGACAAGAGCTACGAGCAGTACTTC. It translates to CATSTDKSYEQYF.

This chain connects TRBV25-1 to TRBJ2-7, with D unresolved. CDR3 length: 13 residues. The V end lost 2 bases, the J end lost 3 bases, and 8 bases lay between the germline ends. CDR1 and CDR2 from the germline V gene are MGHDK and SYGVNS. CDR3 coding DNA: TGTGCCAGCAGTGAAGCCCCAAGCTACGAGCAGTACTTC. It translates to CASSEAPSYEQYF.

Notes on this clonotype: A much larger clone differs by one base, so this may be a read error. The chain links TRBV12-3 or TRBV12-4 to TRBJ2-3; TRBD1 matches 8 bases. V lost 5 bases, J lost 4 bases, and 8 bases stayed unmatched. CDR3 length: 15 amino acids. The CDR3 nucleotides read TGTGCCAGCAGTGAAGACAGGGGTTATGCAGATACGCAGTATTTT. Amino acids: CASSEDRGYADTQYF.

The chain joins TRBV19 to TRBJ1-2, with D maybe TRBD1 (5 bases). Germline CDR1 and CDR2: LNHDA and SQIVND (reference sequence). The germline V and J ends were trimmed by 5 bases and 4 bases, with 14 bases remaining between them. This CDR3 contains 14 residues. DNA for the CDR3: TGTGCCAGTAGTGCCCAGGGTATGAGCTATGGCTACACCTTC. Its translation is CASSAQGMSYGYTF.

The V and J genes are TRBV7-9 and TRBJ1-2, with D unclear. This CDR3 comprises 13 residues. V lost 2 bases and J 4 bases, leaving 8 bases between the germline ends. The germline V gene has CDR1 SEHNR and CDR2 FQNEAQ (reference sequence). CDR3 sequence: CASSLTDAYGYTF. CDR3 coding DNA: TGTGCCAGCAGCTTAACGGATGCCTATGGCTACACCTTC.

This clonotype was seen repeatedly, ten times or more. This chain links TRBV3-1 with TRBJ2-7; D possibly corresponds to TRBD2 (6 bases). The CDR3 has 14 amino acids. V shed 2 bases and J shed 0 bases, with 8 bases lying between them. CDR1 and CDR2 from the germline V gene are LGHDT and YNNKEL (reference sequence). The CDR3 protein is CASSQSTSSYEQYF. DNA of the CDR3: TGTGCCAGCAGCCAATCGACTAGCTCCTACGAGCAGTACTTC.

This clonotype was seen many times. V usage is TRBV7-2 and J usage is TRBJ2-5; maybe TRBD2 (6 bases). CDR1 and CDR2 from the germline V gene are SGHTA and FQGNSA. CDR3 size: 14 residues. The ends were cut back, 5 bases at V and 4 bases at J, with 14 bases in the middle. CDR3 DNA sequence: TGTGCCAGCAGCGACAGACGGCGGGGAGAGACCCAGTACTTC. Protein: CASSDRRRGETQYF.

This clonotype came up many times. The chain links TRBV11-2 to TRBJ1-1; 7 bases match TRBD1. This CDR3 has 15 residues. The V gene end was trimmed by 1 base and the J gene end by 2 bases; junction bases not matched to a gene: 4. The germline V gene has CDR1 SGHAT and CDR2 FQNNGV. CDR3 protein: CASSLGDRDNTEAFF. CDR3 nucleotide sequence: TGTGCCAGCAGCTTAGGCGACAGGGATAACACTGAAGCTTTCTTT.

The chain couples TRBV13 to TRBJ1-1, with D possibly matching TRBD1 (5 bases). The CDR3 spans 13 residues. Per germline, CDR1 PRHDT and CDR2 FYEKMQ (reference sequence). Trimming took 6 bases from V and 4 from J, leaving 12 bases between them. The CDR3 region has the DNA TGTGCCAGCAGAAAGCAAGGGACCACTGAAGCTTTCTTT. Its translation: CASRKQGTTEAFF.

This clonotype came up many times. This chain connects TRBV11-1 to TRBJ2-3; maybe TRBD1 (5 bases). Germline lookup yields CDR1 SGHAT and CDR2 FQDESV (reference sequence). The CDR3 length is 16 residues. The ends were cut back, 6 bases at V and 0 bases at J, with 16 bases in the middle. CDR3: CASSALGPSSTDTQYF. The CDR3 coding sequence is TGTGCCAGCAGTGCGCTGGGGCCGAGTAGCACAGATACGCAGTATTTT. Using reference TRBV11-1 and TRBJ2-3 for the parts outside the CDR3, the full variable domain is EAEVAQSPRYKITEKSQAVAFWCDPISGHATLYWYRQILGQGPELLVQFQDESVVDDSQLPKDRFSAERLKGVDSTLKIQPAELGDSAMYLCASSALGPSSTDTQYFGPGTRLTVL.

A word on this clonotype: In this CDR3 the conserved last residue, phenylalanine or tryptophan, is missing, so a read error is likely. The chain is built from TRBV10-3 and TRBJ1-5; maybe TRBD1 (6 bases). CDR1 and CDR2 from the germline V gene are ENHRY and SYGVKD. The CDR3 covers 18 residues. V lost 4 bases to trimming and J lost 4 bases, with 23 bases between them. CDR3 sequence (DNA): TGTGCCATCAGTGGTACGGCCGGAGGGGGGGCTGGTAATCAGCCCCAGCATCTT. It encodes CAISGTAGGGAGNQPQHL.

The chain links TRBV28 to TRBJ2-7; D might be TRBD1 or TRBD2, each matching 5 bases. The CDR3 is 16 residues long. Germline V gene data show CDR1 as MDHEN and CDR2 as SYDVKM. V was cut by 3 bases and J by 0 bases, with 15 bases left in between. The CDR3 loop reads CASSFQGVGSSYEQYF. Written as DNA, the CDR3 is TGTGCCAGCAGTTTTCAGGGAGTGGGTAGCTCCTACGAGCAGTACTTC.

This chain joins TRBV5-1 and TRBJ2-3; a possible D gene is TRBD1 (6 bases). The germline gives CDR1 SGHRS, CDR2 YFSETQ. Trimming cost V 4 bases and J 4 bases, with 13 bases left between them. The CDR3 extends over 14 amino acids. The CDR3 protein is CASSRDTGADTQYF. CDR3 bases: TGCGCCAGCAGCCGGGACACCGGTGCAGATACGCAGTATTTT.

The chain joins TRBV2 to TRBJ1-5; the D is unclear. The CDR3 contains 15 residues. CDR1 is SNHLY, CDR2 FYNNEI, per germline. V shed 4 bases and J shed 2 bases, with 12 bases lying between them. The CDR3 DNA sequence: TGTGCCAGCAGTGTCCAGGTACCCGGCAATCAGCCCCAGCATTTT. Translation: CASSVQVPGNQPQHF. The full variable domain, rest sourced from reference TRBV2 and TRBJ1-5, is EPEVTQTPSHQVTQMGQEVILRCVPISNHLYFYWYRQILGQKVEFLVSFYNNEISEKSEIFDDQFSVERPDGSNFTLKIRSTKLEDSAMYFCASSVQVPGNQPQHFGDGTRLSIL.

In its sample, this clonotype was seen many times. The J gene is TRBJ2-7, the V gene TRBV5-1, with D possibly being TRBD1 (5 bases). Germline loops: CDR1 SGHRS, CDR2 YFSETQ. V shed 3 bases and J shed 0 bases, with 13 bases lying between them. The CDR3 consists of 15 residues. CDR3 DNA: TGCGCCAGCAGCTGGTTGGCAGGGTCCTCCTACGAGCAGTACTTC. Amino acids: CASSWLAGSSYEQYF. The full variable domain, in which reference TRBV5-1 and TRBJ2-7 provide the parts outside the CDR3, is KAGVTQTPRYLIKTRGQQVTLSCSPISGHRSVSWYQQTPGQGLQFLFEYFSETQRNKGNFPGRFSGRQFSNSRSEMNVSTLELGDSALYLCASSWLAGSSYEQYFGPGTRLTVT.

This clonotype was found many times. The J gene is TRBJ1-2, the V gene TRBV20-1; 8 nucleotides agree with TRBD1. Per the germline V gene, CDR1 is DFQATT and CDR2 is SNEGSKA (reference sequence). V lost 2 bases, J lost 8 bases, and 7 bases stayed unmatched. The CDR3 loop spans 13 amino acids. CDR3 coding DNA: TGCAGTGCTAGACCCCAGGGGGCGGACGGCTACACCTTC. This translates into CSARPQGADGYTF.

This clonotype was observed a handful of times. This chain joins TRBV20-1 and TRBJ1-1; no firm D call. The CDR3 runs to 13 residues. Germline-derived CDR1 and CDR2 are DFQATT and SNEGSKA (reference sequence). Trimming took off 3 bases at V and 0 bases at J, with 8 bases between the two ends. CDR3 sequence (DNA): TGCAGTGCTAGCGGCAACATGAACACTGAAGCTTTCTTT. Translation: CSASGNMNTEAFF.

Regarding this clonotype: One junction end disagrees with the germline gene, perhaps due to a read error. The CDR3 bases are TGCGCCAGCAGCCAACCTCGGGACAGGGGCCACGAGCAGTACTTC. This translates into CASSQPRDRGHEQYF. V and J are TRBV5-6 and TRBJ2-7; 10 bases align to TRBD1. Germline values: CDR1 SGHDT, CDR2 YYEEEE. The CDR3 has 15 residues.

The chain employs TRBV10-3 and TRBJ1-4; TRBD1 aligns across 8 bases. The CDR3 sequence is 15 residues long. The V and J ends lost 3 bases and 5 bases, in that order; junction bases with no gene match: 5. CDR1 and CDR2 (germline): ENHRY, SYGVKD. Here the CDR3 reads CAISDPGQANEKLFF. CDR3 coding DNA: TGTGCCATCAGTGACCCGGGACAGGCAAATGAAAAACTGTTTTTT.

This rearrangement joins TRBV10-3 to TRBJ1-6; the D gene is possibly TRBD1 (5 bases). Deletions cut 6 bases from V and 7 bases from J, with 13 bases between. This CDR3 has 14 residues. CDR1 and CDR2 (germline): ENHRY, SYGVKD. CDR3 DNA sequence: TGTGCCATCAGACCCGACAGCCGGAATTCACCCCTCCACTTT. This encodes CAIRPDSRNSPLHF.

This clonotype showed up many times. This chain links TRBV19 with TRBJ1-1; D call uncertain. Germline V gives CDR1 LNHDA, CDR2 SQIVND (reference sequence). V was shortened by 2 bases and J by 4 bases, with 14 bases between the two germline ends. The CDR3 consists of 15 residues. CDR3 sequence (DNA): TGTGCCAGTAGTATACAGGCCCCCCAGGCCACTGAAGCTTTCTTT. As protein: CASSIQAPQATEAFF. The variable domain in full, completed from reference TRBV19 and TRBJ1-1, reads DGGITQSPKYLFRKEGQNVTLSCEQNLNHDAMYWYRQDPGQGLRLIYYSQIVNDFQKGDIAEGYSVSREKKESFPLTVTSAQKNPTAFYLCASSIQAPQATEAFFGQGTRLTVV.

This chain connects TRBV3-1 to TRBJ2-5; D ambiguous. CDR1 is LGHDT, CDR2 YNNKEL, per germline (reference sequence). V lost 2 bases, J lost 7 bases, and 14 bases lay in between. CDR3 length equals 14 residues. DNA of the CDR3: TGTGCCAGCAGCCAATTCCAAACCGTCGGGACCCAGTACTTC. As protein: CASSQFQTVGTQYF.

This clonotype was recorded at least ten times. The gene calls are TRBV3-1 and TRBJ2-7, with a weak D call TRBD2 (5 bases). CDR1 and CDR2 (germline): LGHDT, YNNKEL (reference sequence). Trimming removed 4 bases from V and 2 bases from J, with 9 bases in between. The CDR3 spans 13 residues. CDR3 loop: CASSPRGAYEQYF. The CDR3 DNA reads TGTGCCAGCAGCCCCCGGGGAGCCTACGAGCAGTACTTC.

This clonotype is judged medium-sized. This chain joins TRBV20-1 and TRBJ2-5; D is possibly TRBD1 or TRBD2 (6 bases each). This CDR3 is 13 amino acids long. Germline V gene data show CDR1 as DFQATT and CDR2 as SNEGSKA (reference sequence). Trimming stripped 5 bases from V and 10 bases from J, with 20 bases between. Here the CDR3 DNA reads TGCAGTGCTCTAACTCCTCCGAGGGGGGACCAGTACTTC. Its translation is CSALTPPRGDQYF.

The V gene is TRBV7-9, the J gene TRBJ2-2; D is possibly TRBD1 (5 bases). This CDR3 spans 13 amino acids. The V end lost 5 bases, the J end lost 8 bases, and 12 bases lay between the germline ends. Germline lookup yields CDR1 SEHNR and CDR2 FQNEAQ (reference sequence). CDR3 in DNA: TGTGCCAGCAGCGCCCAGGGTATGGGGGAGCTGTTTTTT. This codes for CASSAQGMGELFF. Full variable domain (missing parts from reference TRBV7-9 and TRBJ2-2): DTGVSQNPRHKITKRGQNVTFRCDPISEHNRLYWYRQTLGQGPEFLTYFQNEAQLEKSRLLSDRFSAERPKGSFSTLEIQRTEQGDSAMYLCASSAQGMGELFFGEGSRLTVL.

To note about this clonotype: A much larger clone differs by one base, so this may be a read error. The genes are TRBV5-1 and TRBJ2-2; D is possibly TRBD1 or TRBD2 (5 bases each). CDR3 length: 15 amino acids. The germline CDR1 and CDR2 sequences are SGHRS and YFSETQ. In DNA form, the CDR3 reads TGCGCCAGCAGCCCCACCACAGGTTTGACCGGGGACCTGTTTTTT. This codes for CASSPTTGLTGDLFF.

The chain employs TRBV7-6 and TRBJ2-7; D ambiguous. With 5 bases removed from V and 0 bases from J, the gap between germline ends came to 11 bases. Per the germline V gene, CDR1 is SGHVS and CDR2 is FNYEAQ. This CDR3 is 14 amino acids long. CDR3 amino acids: CASSPLDGSYEQYF. The CDR3 DNA follows: TGTGCCAGCAGCCCTCTGGACGGCTCCTACGAGCAGTACTTC.

This clonotype was observed many times. The CDR3 spells CAWSVLVKGYGYTF. As DNA, the CDR3 is TGTGCCTGGAGTGTACTTGTGAAGGGCTATGGCTACACCTTC. This chain links TRBV30 with TRBJ1-2, with D unresolved. The CDR3 has 14 amino acids. The V gene's germline CDR1 is GTSNPN and CDR2 SVGIG (reference sequence). Between the trimmed V and J ends, which lost 0 bases and 4 bases, there was a span of 12 bases.